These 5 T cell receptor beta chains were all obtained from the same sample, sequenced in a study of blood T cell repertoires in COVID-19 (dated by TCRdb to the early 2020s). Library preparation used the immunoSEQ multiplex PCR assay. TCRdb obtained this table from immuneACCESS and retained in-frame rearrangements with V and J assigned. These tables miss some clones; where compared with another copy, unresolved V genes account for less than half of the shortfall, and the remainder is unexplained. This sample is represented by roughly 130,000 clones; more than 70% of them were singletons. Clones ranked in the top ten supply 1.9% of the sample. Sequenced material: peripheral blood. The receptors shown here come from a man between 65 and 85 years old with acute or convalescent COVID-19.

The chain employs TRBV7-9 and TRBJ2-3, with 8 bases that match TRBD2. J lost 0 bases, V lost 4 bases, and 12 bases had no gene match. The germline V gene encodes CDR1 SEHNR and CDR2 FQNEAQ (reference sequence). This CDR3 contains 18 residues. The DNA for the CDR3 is TGTGCCAGCAGCTCTTTTTTGACGCGGGGGGTTAGCACAGATACGCAGTATTTT. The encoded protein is CASSSFLTRGVSTDTQYF.

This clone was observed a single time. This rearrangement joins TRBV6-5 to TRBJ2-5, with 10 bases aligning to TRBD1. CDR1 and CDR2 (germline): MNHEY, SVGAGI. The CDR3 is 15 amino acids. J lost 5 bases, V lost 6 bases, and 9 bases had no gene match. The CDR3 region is CASRSDRGRGETQYF. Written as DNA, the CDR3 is TGTGCCAGCAGATCTGACAGGGGGCGCGGGGAGACCCAGTACTTC.

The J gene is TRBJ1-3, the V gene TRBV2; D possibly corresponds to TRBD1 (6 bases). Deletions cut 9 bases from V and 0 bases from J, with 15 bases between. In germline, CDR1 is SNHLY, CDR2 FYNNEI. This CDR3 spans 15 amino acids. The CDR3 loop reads CARGGAFNSGNTIYF. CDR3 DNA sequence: TGTGCCAGGGGGGGGGCCTTCAACTCTGGAAACACCATATATTTT.

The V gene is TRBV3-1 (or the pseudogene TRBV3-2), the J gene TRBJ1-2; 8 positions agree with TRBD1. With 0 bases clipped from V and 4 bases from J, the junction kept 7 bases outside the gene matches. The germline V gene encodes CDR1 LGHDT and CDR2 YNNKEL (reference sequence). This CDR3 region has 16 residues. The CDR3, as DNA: TGTGCCAGCAGCCAAGAAAGGGACAGGACCTTCTATGGCTACACCTTC. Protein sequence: CASSQERDRTFYGYTF.

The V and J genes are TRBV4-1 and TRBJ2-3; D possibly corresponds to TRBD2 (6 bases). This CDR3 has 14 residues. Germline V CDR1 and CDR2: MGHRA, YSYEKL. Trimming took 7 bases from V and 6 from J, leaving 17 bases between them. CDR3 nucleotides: TGCGCCAGCACCCCCCAGGGTGGGGGGGATACGCAGTATTTT. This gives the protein CASTPQGGGDTQYF.